Presented here are 16 T cell receptor beta chains from one specimen sequenced in a study of OX40 agonist ivuxolimab in advanced cancers. Assay: immunoSEQ multiplex PCR; the TCRdb copy retains only in-frame clones and omits some. The sample includes under 60,000 clones, roughly 85% of them seen just once. The starting material was CD4+ or CD8+ T cells sorted from blood, obtained in a trial of the OX40 agonist ivuxolimab. These receptors came from an adult with an advanced solid tumor such as melanoma, head and neck, liver or kidney cancer.

This rearrangement joins TRBV5-1 to TRBJ2-1; no clear D. The CDR3 is made up of 14 amino acids. The germline CDR1 and CDR2 sequences are SGHRS and YFSETQ. The V end lost 4 bases, the J end lost 2 bases, and 10 bases lay between the germline ends. The CDR3 spells CASSITVTYNEQFF. CDR3 sequence (DNA): TGCGCCAGCAGCATCACTGTAACCTACAATGAGCAGTTCTTC.

Details on this clone: At one of its ends the junction is not consistent with the germline gene, which may arise from a read error. The chain uses TRBV29-1 and TRBJ2-3, with D maybe TRBD2 (8 bases). Germline assignment: CDR1 SQVTM and CDR2 ANQGSEA. The CDR3 spans 14 residues. The CDR3 DNA sequence: TGCAGCGTTGATCTTCGCGGGGGGACAGATACGCGGTATTTT. Its protein product is CSVDLRGGTDTRYF.

This chain joins TRBV2 and TRBJ1-2, with 7 bases that match TRBD1. Trimming at V came to 5 bases and at J to 6 bases, leaving 12 bases not matched to a gene. Germline loops: CDR1 SNHLY, CDR2 FYNNEI. CDR3 length: 15 amino acids. DNA of the CDR3: TGTGCCAGCAGTCCTCGCCCTACAGGGGTCGATGGCTACACCTTC. Protein product: CASSPRPTGVDGYTF.

V usage is TRBV7-2 and J usage is TRBJ2-4, with 11 bases matching TRBD2. The CDR3 sequence is 17 residues long. Looked up from germline, CDR1 is SGHTA and CDR2 is FQGNSA. Trimming removed 5 bases from V and 4 bases from J; junction bases left unmatched: 10. The CDR3 reads CASSLSISSGGKNIQYF. DNA of the CDR3: TGTGCCAGCAGCCTCTCAATATCTAGCGGGGGGAAAAACATTCAGTACTTC.

This chain links TRBV28 with TRBJ1-2; D perhaps matches TRBD1 (5 bases). V was shortened by 6 bases and J by 4 bases, with 15 bases between the two germline ends. Germline V gene lookup returns CDR1 MDHEN and CDR2 SYDVKM. CDR3 length: 14 residues. The CDR3 nucleotides are TGTGCCAGCAGCCTAGGACAAAACTCCTATGGCTACACCTTC. Translation gives CASSLGQNSYGYTF.

This chain joins TRBV4-2 and TRBJ2-3; 14 bases fit TRBD2. V shed 4 bases and J 3 bases; nucleotides not matched to a gene: 12. This CDR3 contains 19 residues. The germline V gene has CDR1 LGHNA and CDR2 YNFKEQ. The CDR3 DNA sequence: TGTGCCAGCAGCCGACTCCAAGCCGGGACTAGCGGGGGTACAGATACGCAGTATTTT. Its translation: CASSRLQAGTSGGTDTQYF.

The chain recombines TRBV19 with TRBJ2-7; perhaps TRBD2 as D (6 bases). This CDR3 comprises 16 residues. V was clipped by 4 bases and J by 2 bases, with 18 bases between them. CDR1 and CDR2 (germline): LNHDA, SQIVND (reference sequence). CDR3 sequence reads: CASSRGEAPSTYEQYF. Here the CDR3 DNA reads TGTGCCAGTAGTAGAGGGGAGGCCCCTTCTACCTACGAGCAGTACTTC.

V is TRBV19 and J is TRBJ1-2; TRBD1 aligns across 8 bases. The CDR3 covers 15 residues. V lost 4 bases to trimming and J lost 3 bases; unmatched junction nucleotides: 7. CDR1 is LNHDA and CDR2 is SQIVND in the germline V gene (reference sequence). CDR3 sequence (DNA): TGTGCCAGTAGTACCCGGACAGGGCTTGACTATGGCTACACCTTC. Residues: CASSTRTGLDYGYTF.

The V gene is TRBV15, the J gene TRBJ1-5, with D possibly matching TRBD1 (5 bases). Trimming removed 0 bases at V and 7 bases at J, with 16 bases between. This CDR3 spans 16 amino acids. Germline loops: CDR1 LNHNV, CDR2 YYDKDF (reference sequence). CDR3 sequence reads: CATSRDGPGLGQPQHF. CDR3 nucleotide sequence: TGTGCCACCAGCAGAGATGGTCCGGGGCTAGGACAGCCCCAGCATTTT.

V usage is TRBV6-1 and J usage is TRBJ1-3, with D possibly TRBD1 on 6 matching bases. V gave up 2 bases and J gave up 3 bases, with 17 bases separating them. The germline V gene encodes CDR1 MNHNS and CDR2 SASEGT. The CDR3 totals 17 residues. The CDR3 DNA reads as TGTGCCAGCAGTGAAACAACGGGCCAGGGGTATGGAAACACCATATATTTT. Amino acids: CASSETTGQGYGNTIYF.

This sequence joins TRBV4-3 and TRBJ2-1; D remains ambiguous. Trimming stripped 1 base from V and 6 bases from J, with 10 bases between. There are 14 residues in the CDR3. Germline V lookup: CDR1 LGHNA, CDR2 YSLEER. In DNA, the CDR3 is TGCGCCAGCAGCCAAGTACGGTCCAGCAATGAGCAGTTCTTC. This codes for CASSQVRSSNEQFF.

CDR3 amino acids: CASSLGPGTNEKLFF. CDR3 DNA: TGTGCCAGCAGCCTGGGGCCGGGAACTAATGAAAAACTGTTTTTT. The chain links TRBV5-6 to TRBJ1-4, with D tentatively TRBD1 (5 bases). With 4 bases removed from V and 1 base from J, the gap between germline ends came to 11 bases. Germline V lookup: CDR1 SGHDT, CDR2 YYEEEE. The length of the CDR3 is 15 residues.

The chain is built from TRBV7-9 and TRBJ1-5; the match to TRBD1 covers 9 bases. This CDR3 has 17 residues. Germline values: CDR1 SEHNR, CDR2 FQNEAQ (reference sequence). Losses at the gene ends were 1 base for V and 6 bases for J; bases not matched to a gene: 10. CDR3 in amino acids: CASSLVGGLGQGQPQHF. The CDR3, as DNA: TGTGCCAGCAGCTTAGTCGGTGGACTGGGACAGGGTCAGCCCCAGCATTTT. Full variable domain (remainder filled in from reference TRBV7-9 and TRBJ1-5): DTGVSQNPRHKITKRGQNVTFRCDPISEHNRLYWYRQTLGQGPEFLTYFQNEAQLEKSRLLSDRFSAERPKGSFSTLEIQRTEQGDSAMYLCASSLVGGLGQGQPQHFGDGTRLSIL.

This chain uses TRBV15 with TRBJ2-6; the match to TRBD1 covers 7 bases. CDR3 size: 16 residues. Losses at the gene ends were 6 bases for V and 2 bases for J; bases not matched to a gene: 7. In germline, CDR1 is LNHNV, CDR2 YYDKDF (reference sequence). CDR3 sequence (DNA): TGTGCCACCAGTCACCTGGGACAGACTGGGGCCAACGTCCTGACTTTC. This codes for CATSHLGQTGANVLTF.

The rearrangement links TRBV9 to TRBJ2-3; TRBD2 might be the D (6 bases). This CDR3 is built from 15 residues. Trimming took 0 bases from V and 3 from J, leaving 11 bases between them. CDR1 and CDR2 from the germline V gene are SGDLS and YYNGEE. The CDR3: CASSVGGGFTDTQYF. CDR3 coding DNA: TGTGCCAGCAGCGTAGGGGGAGGCTTTACAGATACGCAGTATTTT.

This sequence joins TRBV28 and TRBJ1-2, with unresolved D. The V end lost 2 bases, the J end lost 7 bases, and 11 bases lay between the germline ends. This CDR3 has 13 amino acids. Per germline, CDR1 MDHEN and CDR2 SYDVKM. The CDR3 is CASSLGWKGGYTF. CDR3 in DNA: TGTGCCAGCAGTTTAGGGTGGAAGGGTGGCTACACCTTC.